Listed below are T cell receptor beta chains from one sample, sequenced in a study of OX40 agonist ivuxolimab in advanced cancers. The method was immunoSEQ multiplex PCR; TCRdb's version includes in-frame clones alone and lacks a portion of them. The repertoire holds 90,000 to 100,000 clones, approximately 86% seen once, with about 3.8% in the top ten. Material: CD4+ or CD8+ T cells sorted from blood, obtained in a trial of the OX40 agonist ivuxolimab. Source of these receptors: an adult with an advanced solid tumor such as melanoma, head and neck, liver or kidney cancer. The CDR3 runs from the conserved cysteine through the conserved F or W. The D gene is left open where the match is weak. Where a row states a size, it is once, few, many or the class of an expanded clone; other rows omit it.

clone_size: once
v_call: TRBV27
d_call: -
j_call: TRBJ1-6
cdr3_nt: TGTGCCAGCAGTTTAAATGGTTCACCCCTCCACTTT
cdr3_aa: CASSLNGSPLHF

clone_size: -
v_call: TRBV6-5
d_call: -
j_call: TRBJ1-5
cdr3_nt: TGTGCCAGCAGTGCTGACGTCGGGATCCAGCCCCAGCATTTT
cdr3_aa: CASSADVGIQPQHF

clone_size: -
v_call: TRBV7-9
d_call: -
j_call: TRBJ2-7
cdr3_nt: TGTGCCAGCAGCTTAACCGGTCAGGGAAGTGGCTACGAGCAGTACTTC
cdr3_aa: CASSLTGQGSGYEQYF

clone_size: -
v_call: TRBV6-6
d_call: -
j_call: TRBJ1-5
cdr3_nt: TGTGCCAGCAGTTTCCGCGCCGTCACAAATCAGCCCCAGCATTTT
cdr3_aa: CASSFRAVTNQPQHF

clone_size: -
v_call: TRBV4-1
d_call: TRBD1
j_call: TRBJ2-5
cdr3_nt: TGCGCCAGCAGCCGTTCAGGGGGTGACGGGGAGACCCAGTACTTC
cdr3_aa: CASSRSGGDGETQYF

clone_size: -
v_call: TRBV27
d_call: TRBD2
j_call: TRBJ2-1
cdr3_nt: TGTGCCAGCAGTTTATTAAGTAGGGCTAGCGGGGGTGAGCAGTTCTTC
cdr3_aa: CASSLLSRASGGEQFF

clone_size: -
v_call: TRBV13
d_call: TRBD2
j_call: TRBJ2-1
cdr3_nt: TGTGCCAGCAGCGGCGGGGGGCTCCTCTCCAATGAGCAGTTCTTC
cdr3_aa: CASSGGGLLSNEQFF

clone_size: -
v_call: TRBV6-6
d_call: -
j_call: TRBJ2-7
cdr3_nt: TGTGCCAGCCAGGGTTCCGCCTACGAGCAGTACTTC
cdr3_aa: CASQGSAYEQYF

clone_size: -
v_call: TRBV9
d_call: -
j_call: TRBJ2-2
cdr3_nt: TGTGCCAGCAGCTGGAGAACCGGGGAGCTGTTTTTT
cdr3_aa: CASSWRTGELFF

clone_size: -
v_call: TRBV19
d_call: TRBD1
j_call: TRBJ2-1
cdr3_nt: TGTGCCTCAACGGACAGGACGTCCAATGAGCAGTTCTTC
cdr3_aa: CASTDRTSNEQFF

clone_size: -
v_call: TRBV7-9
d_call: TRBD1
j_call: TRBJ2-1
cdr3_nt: TGTGCCAGCAGCCCCCGGGGACAGGAGTACAATGAGCAGTTCTTC
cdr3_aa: CASSPRGQEYNEQFF

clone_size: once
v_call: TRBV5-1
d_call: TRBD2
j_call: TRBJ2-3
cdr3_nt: TGCGCCAGCAGCTCCCCCCGGGGAAGCGGGAGAATAGATACGCAGTATTTT
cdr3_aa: CASSSPRGSGRIDTQYF

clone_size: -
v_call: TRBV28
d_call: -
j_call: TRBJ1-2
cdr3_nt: TGTGCCAGCAGTTCCCGTCCAGAATCCTATGGCTACACCTTC
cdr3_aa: CASSSRPESYGYTF

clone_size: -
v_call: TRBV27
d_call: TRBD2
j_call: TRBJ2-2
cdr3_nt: TGTGCCAGCAGTCCCCTAGGGACTAGCGGGAACACCGGGGAGCTGTTTTTT
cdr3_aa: CASSPLGTSGNTGELFF

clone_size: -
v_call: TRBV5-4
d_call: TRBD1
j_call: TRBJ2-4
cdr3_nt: TGTGCCAGCAGCGACACAGGGGCCGAAAACATTCAGTACTTC
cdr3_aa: CASSDTGAENIQYF

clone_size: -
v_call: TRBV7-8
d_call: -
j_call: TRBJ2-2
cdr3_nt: TGTGCCAGCAGCGTTCACAGAGCTGGGGAGCTGTTTTTT
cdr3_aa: CASSVHRAGELFF

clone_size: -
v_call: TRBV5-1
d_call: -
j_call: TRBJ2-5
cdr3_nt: TGCGCCAGCAGCTTAAATACAGGGAGGGGTGAGACCCAGTACTTC
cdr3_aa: CASSLNTGRGETQYF

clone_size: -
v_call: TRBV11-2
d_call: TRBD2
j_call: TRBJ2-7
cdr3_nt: TGTGCCAGCAGCTCCCCGGGGACTAGTAGGTCCTACGAGCAGTACTTC
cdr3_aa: CASSSPGTSRSYEQYF

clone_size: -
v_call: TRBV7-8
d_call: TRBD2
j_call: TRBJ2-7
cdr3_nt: TGTGCCAGCAGCTTAGGCAGCGGGAATTTGCTCGAGCAGTACTTC
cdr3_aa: CASSLGSGNLLEQYF

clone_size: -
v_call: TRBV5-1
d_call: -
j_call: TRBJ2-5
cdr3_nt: TGCGCCAGCAGCTTACCCTGGGCTAGCGAGTATGGGACTGCGGAGACCCAGTACTTC
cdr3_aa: CASSLPWASEYGTAETQYF

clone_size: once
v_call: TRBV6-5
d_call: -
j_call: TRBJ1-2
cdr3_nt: TGTGCCAGCACCCGCCACAGGGAATATGGCTACACCTTC
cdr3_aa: CASTRHREYGYTF

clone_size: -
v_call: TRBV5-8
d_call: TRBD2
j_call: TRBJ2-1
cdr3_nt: TGTGCCAGCAGCTGGACTAGCGGCCCCTACAATGAGCAGTTCTTC
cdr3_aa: CASSWTSGPYNEQFF

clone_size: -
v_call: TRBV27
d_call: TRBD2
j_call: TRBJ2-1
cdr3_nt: TGTGCCAGCCTCGGACTAGCGGGCAACAATGAGCAGTTCTTC
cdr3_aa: CASLGLAGNNEQFF

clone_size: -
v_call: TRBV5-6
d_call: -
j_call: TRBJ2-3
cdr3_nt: TGTGCCAGCAGCTTGGGCAGGGCAGATACGCAGTATTTT
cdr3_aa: CASSLGRADTQYF

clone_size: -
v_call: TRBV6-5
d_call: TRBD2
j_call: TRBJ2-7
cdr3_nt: TGTGCCAGCAGCCCCGCGGGAGGCCTAACCTACGAGCAGTACTTC
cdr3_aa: CASSPAGGLTYEQYF